The 10 T cell receptor beta chains given below trace back to one sample, sequenced in a study of blood T cells in healthy people across ages. Then a second PCR, running about 6 to 12 cycles, was carried out with a sample-barcoded 5' primer and a J-beta primer mix. TCRdb independently ran MiXCR on the 5' RACE reads; one entry per CDR3 protein. Of fewer than 1.5 million distinct CDR3 sequences listed, around two fifths are singletons. Sequenced: blood. These receptors were obtained from a woman between 18 and 30 years old in good health.

This chain uses TRBV6-6 with TRBJ2-1; no clear D. The germline V gene encodes CDR1 MNHNY and CDR2 SVGAGI (reference sequence). The CDR3 extends over 13 amino acids. V was clipped by 5 bases and J by 4 bases, with 9 bases between them. This CDR3 reads CASSRLEYNEQFF. The CDR3 bases are TGTGCCAGCAGTAGGCTAGAGTACAATGAGCAGTTCTTC.

The rearrangement links TRBV10-3 to TRBJ1-2, with a possible D match to TRBD1 (6 bases). Deletions cut 9 bases from V and 4 bases from J, with 18 bases between. Germline values: CDR1 ENHRY, CDR2 SYGVKD. The CDR3 runs to 14 residues. The CDR3 spells CAIPLPDSSYGYTF. Written as DNA, the CDR3 is TGTGCCATTCCATTACCGGACAGTTCCTATGGCTACACCTTC.

The rearrangement joins TRBV29-1 to TRBJ2-1, with 7 bases lining up with TRBD2. Germline assignment: CDR1 SQVTM and CDR2 ANQGSEA. There are 17 residues in the CDR3. With 0 bases clipped from V and 5 bases from J, the junction kept 13 bases outside the gene matches. CDR3 in DNA: TGCAGCGTTGAAGACCGTGTCTCTAGCGGACCAGACAATGAGCAGTTCTTC. This sequence encodes CSVEDRVSSGPDNEQFF.

J is TRBJ1-1 and V is TRBV10-3; D is unresolved. Germline CDR1 is ENHRY and CDR2 is SYGVKD. The CDR3 totals 12 residues. Trimming took 6 bases from V and 1 from J, leaving 6 bases between them. The CDR3 coding sequence is TGTGCCATCAGCACAAGGAACACTGAAGCTTTCTTT. Amino acids: CAISTRNTEAFF.

This clonotype was detected a few times. The chain carries TRBV5-1 and TRBJ1-2, with 10 nucleotides matching TRBD1. The length of the CDR3 is 15 residues. Trimming cost V 0 bases and J 6 bases; bases outside gene matches: 5. Germline V gene lookup returns CDR1 SGHRS and CDR2 YFSETQ. CDR3: CASSLGQGASDGYTF. The CDR3 DNA reads as TGCGCCAGCAGCTTGGGACAGGGGGCAAGCGATGGCTACACCTTC.

Comment on this clonotype: One base away lies a much larger clone, so this may be a sequencing read error. The chain links TRBV5-1 to TRBJ2-1; D is perhaps TRBD2 (6 bases). The J call may be in error: the DNA end matches TRBJ2-7 better. The germline CDR1 and CDR2 sequences are SGHRS and YFSETQ. This CDR3 region has 15 residues. CDR3 bases: TGCGCCAGCACCGTTGGGGGGAGCTCCTACAATGAGCAGTACTTC. Encoded protein: CASTVGGSSYNEQYF.

The rearrangement links TRBV3-1 to TRBJ2-5, with TRBD2 identical over 9 bases. Germline V CDR1 and CDR2: LGHDT, YNNKEL (reference sequence). J lost 3 bases, V lost 2 bases, and 7 bases had no gene match. CDR3 size: 16 residues. DNA for the CDR3: TGTGCCAGCAGCCAACTCAGCGGGGGGACTAAAGAGACCCAGTACTTC. Its translation is CASSQLSGGTKETQYF.

The chain is built from TRBV20-1 and TRBJ2-7, with D uncertain. This CDR3 has 13 residues. V was shortened by 0 bases and J by 7 bases, with 13 bases between the two germline ends. Germline values: CDR1 DFQATT, CDR2 SNEGSKA (reference sequence). The CDR3 loop reads CSARDSPLNEQYF. The CDR3, as DNA: TGCAGTGCTAGAGATTCCCCATTGAATGAGCAGTACTTC.

This clonotype was picked up a small number of times. V gene TRBV14 combines with J gene TRBJ1-2; 7 bases fit TRBD1. V trimming: 0 bases; J trimming: 0 bases; junction bases outside the gene matches: 4. Germline loops: CDR1 SGHDN, CDR2 FVKESK. This CDR3 comprises 16 residues. The CDR3 DNA sequence: TGTGCCAGCAGCCAAGATGGGGACAGCGCTAACTATGGCTACACCTTC. This sequence encodes CASSQDGDSANYGYTF.

This clonotype was picked up a small number of times. The CDR3 bases are TGTGCCAGCAGCTTAGTGCTCACTGACCAGCAGTTCTTC. Its translation is CASSLVLTDQQFF. The J gene is TRBJ2-1, the V gene TRBV7-2; D ambiguous. The CDR3 runs to 13 residues. The germline gives CDR1 SGHTA, CDR2 FQGNSA. V lost 1 base to trimming and J lost 11 bases, with 12 bases between them.